Sequencing of this TCR beta chain was carried out in a study of CD8 T cells in Susac syndrome. Study-level results: The authors acknowledged that their TCR sequencing and HLA analysis involved a relatively small number of individuals.

Healthy donors constituted the control group, matched for age and sex. About this clonotype: Its antigen is as yet unknown.

An amount of RNA that ranged from roughly 0.45 to 1 ug was reverse transcribed with random hexamers. A multiplex approach, immunoSEQ multiplex PCR, amplified TCR beta CDR3 across 54 Vbeta and 13 Jbeta. TCRdb re-called the immunoSEQ multiplex PCR reads through MiXCR, storing one row per CDR3 protein. Of 120,000 to 150,000 distinct CDR3 sequences in the sample, roughly 94% were seen once. CDR1 and CDR2 from the germline V gene are KGHDR and SFDVKD. V gave up 6 bases and J gave up 0 bases, with 8 bases separating them. This CDR3 is built from 14 residues. The receptor's source is a human donor in good health. V and J are TRBV24-1 and TRBJ1-5, with TRBD1 as a possible D gene (6 bases). The sample taken for sequencing was CD4+ T cells from PBMCs. The DNA for the CDR3 is TGTGCCACCAGTCGGGGGGCTAGCAATCAGCCCCAGCATTTT. Translation gives CATSRGASNQPQHF.